Reported below is one T cell receptor beta chain. Its cognate antigen is unknown. Germline CDR1 reads SGHNT; CDR2 reads YENEEA. The CDR3 covers 11 residues. V shed 4 bases and J shed 1 base, with 1 base lying between them. The sample comes from a study of radiotherapy plus CTLA-4 blockade in lung cancer. As for the study in general: Patients showed objective responses in 18% of cases and disease control in approximately 28%.

Chemo-refractory metastatic non-small-cell lung cancer patients were treated with focal radiation plus CTLA-4 blockade with ipilimumab. The repertoire was sequenced with immunoSEQ multiplex PCR; TCRdb's copy has only in-frame clones and lacks some. The sample shows 130,000 or so clones, 85% to 90% of them seen only once. Overall study findings and caveats: Blood saw expansion of tumor-derived TCR clones after radiotherapy plus ipilimumab. Reported findings show early blood T cell clone dynamics, with interferon-beta, best predicted response.

The genes are TRBV11-3 and TRBJ2-5; D not resolved. The source material was peripheral blood, sampled from a patient treated with radiotherapy plus ipilimumab. The receptor comes from a human donor with non-small cell lung cancer that progressed on radiotherapy plus ipilimumab. The CDR3 coding sequence is TGTGCCAGCAGCTCCCAAGAGACCCAGTACTTC. As protein: CASSSQETQYF.